Each of the 8 T cell receptor beta chains below was sequenced from the same sample in a study of Graves' ophthalmopathy and Graves' hyperthyroidism. TCR beta CDR3 regions were amplified from RNA transcripts. First-round RT-PCR relied on HTBI primers, and a second-round multiplex PCR came next. TCRdb reprocessed the multiplex PCR reads with MiXCR, giving one entry per CDR3 protein. The sample has 500,000 to 800,000 distinct CDR3 sequences, approximately 39% seen once; the top ten hold over 2.5%. Sequencing was carried out using peripheral blood. All receptors come from an adult man with Graves' ophthalmopathy.

The V gene is TRBV7-3, the J gene TRBJ1-2, with TRBD1 matching 9 bases. Trimming at V came to 11 bases and at J to 2 bases, leaving 9 bases not matched to a gene. CDR3 length: 14 amino acids. The germline CDR1 and CDR2 sequences are SGHTA and FQGTGA. The CDR3 loop is CAWTRDRVNYGYTF. As DNA, the CDR3 is TGTGCCTGGACCCGGGACAGGGTCAACTATGGCTACACCTTC.

This clonotype was seen just once. J is TRBJ1-6 and V is TRBV15; D ambiguous. Germline CDR1 and CDR2: LNHNV and YYDKDF (reference sequence). V lost 3 bases, J lost 5 bases, and 8 bases lay in between. The CDR3 loop spans 14 amino acids. CDR3 sequence (DNA): TGTGCCACCAGCAGCGGAGGGAATAATTCACCCCTCCACTTT. This sequence encodes CATSSGGNNSPLHF.

With respect to this clonotype: This may stem from a read error, because a much larger clone lies one nucleotide away. This chain uses TRBV2 with TRBJ2-7; TRBD2 matches 7 bases. CDR1 SNHLY and CDR2 FYNNEI come from the germline V gene. The CDR3 has 14 amino acids. The CDR3 DNA sequence: TGTGCCAGCAGTGAAAGTCAGGGAGGGTACGGGCAGTACTTC. It specifies CASSESQGGYGQYF.

This clonotype was seen many times. The V and J genes are TRBV7-2 and TRBJ2-5; no definite D call. This CDR3 has 13 residues. V was cut by 5 bases and J by 1 base, with 8 bases left in between. Germline V gene lookup returns CDR1 SGHTA and CDR2 FQGNSA. CDR3 amino acids: CASSTYTQETQYF. CDR3 in DNA: TGTGCCAGCAGCACTTATACCCAAGAGACCCAGTACTTC.

The CDR3 sequence: CAISAGDRNQETQYF. The CDR3 nucleotides read TGTGCCATCAGTGCAGGGGACAGAAACCAAGAGACCCAGTACTTC. J is TRBJ2-5 and V is TRBV10-3; 7 bases align to TRBD1. Germline CDR1 reads ENHRY; CDR2 reads SYGVKD. This CDR3 is 15 amino acids long. Trimming at V came to 4 bases and at J to 0 bases, leaving 5 bases not matched to a gene.

The chain is built from TRBV29-1 and TRBJ1-2; 11 bases align to TRBD1. The germline V gene has CDR1 SQVTM and CDR2 ANQGSEA. After removal of 2 bases from V and 12 bases from J, the junction contained 8 bases not matched to a gene. This CDR3 has 13 residues. The CDR3 loop reads CSVENTRTGGDTF. The CDR3, as DNA: TGCAGCGTTGAAAATACCAGGACAGGGGGCGACACCTTC.

This clonotype was picked up many times. This chain uses TRBV14 with TRBJ1-1; 8 bases are a match to TRBD1. Germline CDR1 SGHDN, CDR2 FVKESK. This CDR3 region has 15 residues. Unmatched junction bases numbered 11, after V lost 6 bases and J lost 5 bases. Here the CDR3 reads CASRAADRGGTEAFF. CDR3 nucleotide sequence: TGTGCCAGCAGAGCCGCCGACAGGGGAGGGACTGAAGCTTTCTTT.

A note on this clonotype: An end of the junction differs from the germline gene, which may be a read error. V and J are TRBV7-9 and TRBJ1-3; perhaps TRBD1 as D (5 bases). Per germline, CDR1 SEHNR and CDR2 FQNEAQ (reference sequence). This CDR3 is built from 14 residues. The CDR3 region is CASSPGPGGNTIYF. As DNA, the CDR3 is TGCGCCAGCTCTCCGGGACCCGGAGGGAACACCATATATTTT.